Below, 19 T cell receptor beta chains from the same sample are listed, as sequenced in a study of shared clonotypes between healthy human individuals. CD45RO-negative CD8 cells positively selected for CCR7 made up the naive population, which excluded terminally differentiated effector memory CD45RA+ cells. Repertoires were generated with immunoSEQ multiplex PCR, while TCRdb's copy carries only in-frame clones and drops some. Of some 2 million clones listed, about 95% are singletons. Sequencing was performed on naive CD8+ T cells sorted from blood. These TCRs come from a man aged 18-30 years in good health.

CDR3 nucleotides: TGTGCCATCAGGTCCGGCTCAGGGGATACGCAGTATTTT. It yields the protein CAIRSGSGDTQYF. This sequence joins TRBV10-3 and TRBJ2-3; D possibly corresponds to TRBD1 (5 bases). Germline CDR1 ENHRY, CDR2 SYGVKD. The length of the CDR3 is 13 residues. The V end was cut by 6 bases, the J end by 6 bases, with 13 bases between.

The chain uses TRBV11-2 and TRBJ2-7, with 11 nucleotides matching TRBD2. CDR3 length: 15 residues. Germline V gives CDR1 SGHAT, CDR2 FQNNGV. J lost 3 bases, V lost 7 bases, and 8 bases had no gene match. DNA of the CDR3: TGTGCCAGCAACGCCGGGACTAGCGGATACTACGAGCAGTACTTC. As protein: CASNAGTSGYYEQYF.

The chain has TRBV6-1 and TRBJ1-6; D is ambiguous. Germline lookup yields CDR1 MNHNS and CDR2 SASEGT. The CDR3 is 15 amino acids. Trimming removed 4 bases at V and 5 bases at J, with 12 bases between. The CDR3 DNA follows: TGTGCCAGCAGTGCTGACTCTCAGAATAATTCACCCCTCCACTTT. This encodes CASSADSQNNSPLHF.

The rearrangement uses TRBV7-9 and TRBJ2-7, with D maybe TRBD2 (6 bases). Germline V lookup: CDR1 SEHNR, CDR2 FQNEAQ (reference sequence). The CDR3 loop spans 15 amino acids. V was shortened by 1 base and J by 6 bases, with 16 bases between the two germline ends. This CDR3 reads CASSLEYPKGGEQYF. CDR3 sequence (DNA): TGTGCCAGCAGCTTAGAATACCCGAAGGGAGGCGAGCAGTACTTC.

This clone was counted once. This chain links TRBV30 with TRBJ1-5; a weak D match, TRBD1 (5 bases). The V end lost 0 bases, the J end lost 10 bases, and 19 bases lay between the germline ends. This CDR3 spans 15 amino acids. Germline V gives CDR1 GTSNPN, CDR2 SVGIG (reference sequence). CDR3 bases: TGTGCCTGGAGTGTAAGGGGCCAAAAGCGCTTTCCCCAGCATTTT. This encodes CAWSVRGQKRFPQHF.

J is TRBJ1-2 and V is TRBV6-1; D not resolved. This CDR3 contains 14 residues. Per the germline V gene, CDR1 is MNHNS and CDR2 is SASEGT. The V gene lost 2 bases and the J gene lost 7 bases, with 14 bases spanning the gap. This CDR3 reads CASSEKHGRIGYTF. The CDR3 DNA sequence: TGTGCCAGCAGTGAAAAACACGGACGGATTGGCTACACCTTC.

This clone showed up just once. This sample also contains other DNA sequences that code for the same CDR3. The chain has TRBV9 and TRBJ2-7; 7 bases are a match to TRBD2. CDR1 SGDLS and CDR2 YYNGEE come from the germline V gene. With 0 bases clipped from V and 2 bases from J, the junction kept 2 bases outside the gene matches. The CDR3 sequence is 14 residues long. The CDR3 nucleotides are TGTGCCAGCAGCGTAGGGGGAGGGCCCTACGAGCAGTACTTC. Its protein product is CASSVGGGPYEQYF.

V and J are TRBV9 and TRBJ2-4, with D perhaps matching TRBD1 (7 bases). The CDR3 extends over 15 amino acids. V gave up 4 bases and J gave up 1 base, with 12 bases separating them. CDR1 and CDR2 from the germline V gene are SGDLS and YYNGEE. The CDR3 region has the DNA TGTGCCAGCAGCACCCAGGGGGGCGCCAAAAACATTCAGTACTTC. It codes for CASSTQGGAKNIQYF.

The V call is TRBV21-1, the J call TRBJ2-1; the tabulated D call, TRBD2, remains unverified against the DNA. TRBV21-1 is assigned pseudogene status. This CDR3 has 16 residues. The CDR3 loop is CASSKDKRGSYNEQFF. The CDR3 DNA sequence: TGTGCCAGCAGCAAAGACAAGCGGGGCTCCTACAATGAGCAGTTCTTC.

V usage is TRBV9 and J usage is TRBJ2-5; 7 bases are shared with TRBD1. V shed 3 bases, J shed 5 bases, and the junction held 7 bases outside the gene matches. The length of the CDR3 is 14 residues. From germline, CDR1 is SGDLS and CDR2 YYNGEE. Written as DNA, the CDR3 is TGTGCCAGCAGCGCAGACGACAGGGCGGAGACCCAGTACTTC. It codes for CASSADDRAETQYF.

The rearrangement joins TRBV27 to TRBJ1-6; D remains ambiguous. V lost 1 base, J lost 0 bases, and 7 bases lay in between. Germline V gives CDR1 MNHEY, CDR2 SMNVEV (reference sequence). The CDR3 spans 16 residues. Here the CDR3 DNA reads TGTGCCAGCAGTTTATTTGGGGTCTCCTATAATTCACCCCTCCACTTT. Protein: CASSLFGVSYNSPLHF.

The CDR3 DNA reads TGTGCCAGCAGTCCTGAACTGAGGTGGGGGCTGAACACTGAAGCTTTCTTT. It yields the protein CASSPELRWGLNTEAFF. V gene TRBV28 combines with J gene TRBJ1-1; tentative D call: TRBD1 (6 bases). CDR1 MDHEN and CDR2 SYDVKM come from the germline V gene. V was cut by 5 bases and J by 0 bases, with 19 bases left in between. CDR3 length: 17 amino acids.

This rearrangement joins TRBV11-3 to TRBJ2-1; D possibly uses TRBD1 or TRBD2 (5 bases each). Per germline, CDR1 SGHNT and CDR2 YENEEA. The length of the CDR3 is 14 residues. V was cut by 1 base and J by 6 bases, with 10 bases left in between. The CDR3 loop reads CASSLAGDGNEQFF. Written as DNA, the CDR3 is TGTGCCAGCAGCTTAGCCGGGGACGGCAATGAGCAGTTCTTC.

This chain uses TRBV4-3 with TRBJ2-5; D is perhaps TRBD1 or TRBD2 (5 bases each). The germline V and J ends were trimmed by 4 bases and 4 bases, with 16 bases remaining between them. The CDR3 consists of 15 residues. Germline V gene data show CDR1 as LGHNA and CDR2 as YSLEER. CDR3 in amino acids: CASSPRLGVGETQYF. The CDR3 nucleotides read TGCGCCAGCAGCCCCAGACTGGGGGTCGGAGAGACCCAGTACTTC.

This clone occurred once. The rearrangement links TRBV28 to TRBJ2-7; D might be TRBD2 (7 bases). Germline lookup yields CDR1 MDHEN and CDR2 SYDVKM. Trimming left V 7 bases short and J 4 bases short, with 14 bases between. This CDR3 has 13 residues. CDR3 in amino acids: CASTRGGVYEQYF. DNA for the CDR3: TGTGCCAGCACCCGAGGGGGGGTGTACGAGCAGTACTTC.

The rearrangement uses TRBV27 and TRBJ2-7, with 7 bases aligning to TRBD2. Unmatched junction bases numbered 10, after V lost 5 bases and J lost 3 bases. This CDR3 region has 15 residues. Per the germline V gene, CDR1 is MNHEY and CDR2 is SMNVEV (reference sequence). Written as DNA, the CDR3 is TGTGCCAGCAGTCCCACATCTAGCGGACTCTACGAGCAGTACTTC. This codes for CASSPTSSGLYEQYF.

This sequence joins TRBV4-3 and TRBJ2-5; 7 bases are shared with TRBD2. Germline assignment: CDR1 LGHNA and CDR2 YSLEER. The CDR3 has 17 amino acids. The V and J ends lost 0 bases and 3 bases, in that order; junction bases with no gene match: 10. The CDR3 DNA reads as TGCGCCAGCAGCCAAGATGCCCTACTAGCGTATGAAGAGACCCAGTACTTC. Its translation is CASSQDALLAYEETQYF.

The CDR3 is CASSPGRTSGSTDTQYF. The CDR3 DNA follows: TGTGCCAGTAGTCCGGGCCGGACTAGCGGAAGCACAGATACGCAGTATTTT. The J gene is TRBJ2-3, the V gene TRBV19; 10 bases align to TRBD2. The trim removed 5 bases at V and 0 bases at J, leaving 8 bases unmatched. This CDR3 comprises 17 residues. Germline V gene lookup returns CDR1 LNHDA and CDR2 SQIVND (reference sequence).

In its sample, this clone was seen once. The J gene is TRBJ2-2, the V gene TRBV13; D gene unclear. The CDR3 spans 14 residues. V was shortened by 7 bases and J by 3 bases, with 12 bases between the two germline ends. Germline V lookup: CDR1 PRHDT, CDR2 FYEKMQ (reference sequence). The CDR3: CASTPGSHTGELFF. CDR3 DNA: TGTGCCAGCACTCCAGGCTCACACACCGGGGAGCTGTTTTTT.